A single sample gave rise to the 22 T cell receptor beta chains below, sequenced in a study of T cell responses to AZD1222 COVID-19 vaccine. The assay was immunoSEQ multiplex PCR, and TCRdb's table has in-frame clones only and misses some. The sample records 140,000 or so clones, 70% to 90% being singletons. The sample was peripheral blood, taken on day 0 of AZD1222 vaccination. All receptors come from an adult in good health.

The V and J genes are TRBV12-3 or TRBV12-4 and TRBJ2-1, with 7 bases fitting TRBD1. With 6 bases clipped from V and 6 bases from J, the junction kept 5 bases outside the gene matches. There are 13 residues in the CDR3. In nucleotides, the CDR3 is TGTGCCAGCAGAACAAGACAGGGCAATGAGCAGTTCTTC. This encodes CASRTRQGNEQFF.

The chain combines TRBV11-2 with TRBJ1-1; 7 bases map to TRBD1. J gave up 0 bases and V 5 bases, and 3 bases lay outside the gene matches. Per the germline V gene, CDR1 is SGHAT and CDR2 is FQNNGV. The CDR3 extends over 14 amino acids. CDR3 bases: TGTGCCAGCAGCCCAGACAGGGTGAACACTGAAGCTTTCTTT. It translates to CASSPDRVNTEAFF.

This sequence joins TRBV9 and TRBJ2-7, with D perhaps matching TRBD1 (6 bases). V gave up 9 bases and J gave up 3 bases, with 16 bases separating them. In germline, CDR1 is SGDLS, CDR2 YYNGEE. The CDR3 runs 13 residues. CDR3 in amino acids: CATRLDSYYEQYF. For the CDR3, the DNA is TGTGCCACCCGCCTGGACAGCTACTACGAGCAGTACTTC.

This chain uses TRBV7-9 with TRBJ2-7; 10 nucleotides agree with TRBD1. From germline, CDR1 is SEHNR and CDR2 FQNEAQ (reference sequence). CDR3 length equals 18 residues. V trimming: 4 bases; J trimming: 2 bases; junction bases outside the gene matches: 14. The CDR3 is CASSSTSGTGETAYEQYF. The DNA for the CDR3 is TGTGCCAGCAGCTCCACCTCCGGGACAGGGGAAACAGCCTACGAGCAGTACTTC.

The chain recombines TRBV19 with TRBJ2-2; TRBD1 matches 7 bases. Germline-derived CDR1 and CDR2 are LNHDA and SQIVND (reference sequence). The CDR3 runs to 15 residues. Germline trimming cut 5 bases from V and 2 bases from J; bases unmatched to any gene: 5. The CDR3 nucleotides read TGTGCCAGTAGTGCTCGGACAGGAAACACCGGGGAGCTGTTTTTT. Translated, it gives CASSARTGNTGELFF.

The J gene is TRBJ1-5, the V gene TRBV5-6; 9 nucleotides align to TRBD1. This CDR3 is 17 amino acids long. V was pared by 3 bases and J by 5 bases, with 12 bases of the junction left unmatched. Per germline, CDR1 SGHDT and CDR2 YYEEEE. The chain's CDR3 is CASSSYMTRTGDQPQHF. The CDR3, as DNA: TGTGCCAGCAGCTCTTATATGACTAGGACAGGGGATCAGCCCCAGCATTTT.

The CDR3 protein is CASSVLSYGHNEQFF. CDR3 sequence (DNA): TGTGCCAGCAGCGTATTATCCTATGGCCACAATGAGCAGTTCTTC. The chain recombines TRBV9 with TRBJ2-1; D is undetermined. The V and J ends lost 1 base and 5 bases respectively, with 13 bases between them. This CDR3 has 15 amino acids. In germline, CDR1 is SGDLS, CDR2 YYNGEE.

The rearrangement links TRBV4-1 to TRBJ2-7; 7 bases line up with TRBD2. CDR1 and CDR2 from the germline V gene are MGHRA and YSYEKL. There are 14 residues in the CDR3. Unmatched junction bases numbered 4, after V lost 0 bases and J lost 5 bases. The CDR3 protein is CASSQELALNEQYF. The DNA for the CDR3 is TGCGCCAGCAGCCAAGAACTAGCGTTGAACGAGCAGTACTTC.

The V call is TRBV18, the J call TRBJ1-2; TRBD1 might be the D (6 bases). CDR3 length: 15 amino acids. Trimming stripped 3 bases from V and 3 bases from J, with 14 bases between. The germline V gene encodes CDR1 KGHSH and CDR2 LQKENI. The CDR3 coding sequence is TGTGCCAGCTCACCCTCGGGGGGCGCAGACTATGGCTACACCTTC. As protein: CASSPSGGADYGYTF. The full variable domain, in which reference TRBV18 and TRBJ1-2 provide the parts outside the CDR3, is NAGVMQNPRHLVRRRGQEARLRCSPMKGHSHVYWYRQLPEEGLKFMVYLQKENIIDESGMPKERFSAEFPKEGPSILRIQQVVRGDSAAYFCASSPSGGADYGYTFGSGTRLTVV.

The chain is built from TRBV7-6 and TRBJ1-1; tentative D call: TRBD1 (5 bases). The V end was cut by 1 base, the J end by 1 base, with 13 bases between. The CDR3 has 16 amino acids. Germline values: CDR1 SGHVS, CDR2 FNYEAQ. The CDR3 protein is CASSLGPPGSNTEAFF. CDR3 nucleotides: TGTGCCAGCAGCTTAGGTCCGCCAGGGTCGAACACTGAAGCTTTCTTT.

The rearrangement links TRBV6-5 to TRBJ1-1, with D maybe TRBD1 (5 bases). V lost 6 bases and J lost 3, with 17 bases in between. The CDR3 has 15 amino acids. CDR1 is MNHEY and CDR2 is SVGAGI in the germline V gene. The CDR3 nucleotides read TGTGCCAGCAGGCTCTTGGGGTGGGGGGACACTGAAGCTTTCTTT. Amino acid sequence: CASRLLGWGDTEAFF.

The rearrangement uses TRBV5-5 and TRBJ1-6; 11 positions agree with TRBD1. V trimming: 3 bases; J trimming: 7 bases; junction bases outside the gene matches: 6. Germline V gives CDR1 SGHKS, CDR2 YYEKEE (reference sequence). The CDR3 contains 16 residues. The DNA for the CDR3 is TGTGCCAGCAGCTCATATGGGACAGGGGGAAATTCACCCCTCCACTTT. Its translation is CASSSYGTGGNSPLHF.

The genes are TRBV6-2 or TRBV6-3 and TRBJ2-5; TRBD2 matches 7 bases. The ends lost 6 bases at V and 5 bases at J; junction bases unmatched: 12. The germline V gene has CDR1 MNHEY and CDR2 SVGEGT. This CDR3 has 15 residues. The CDR3 protein is CASSSNSGGMETQYF. DNA of the CDR3: TGTGCCAGCAGCTCTAATTCGGGAGGTATGGAGACCCAGTACTTC.

The rearrangement joins TRBV3-1 (or the pseudogene TRBV3-2) to TRBJ2-7, with D unclear. V was shortened by 1 base and J by 0 bases, with 13 bases between the two germline ends. The CDR3 loop spans 16 amino acids. From germline, CDR1 is LGHDT and CDR2 YNNKEL (reference sequence). CDR3 region: CASSQASLGYSYEQYF. CDR3 DNA: TGTGCCAGCAGCCAAGCTTCATTGGGGTACTCCTACGAGCAGTACTTC.

The chain employs TRBV5-1 and TRBJ1-1; D uncertain. V was clipped by 0 bases and J by 2 bases, with 11 bases between them. Germline V gene sequence: CDR1 SGHRS, CDR2 YFSETQ. This CDR3 is built from 15 residues. In DNA form, the CDR3 reads TGCGCCAGCAGCTTGGATCCGCCTAGAAACACTGAAGCTTTCTTT. Protein: CASSLDPPRNTEAFF.

This clone was detected only a few times. The CDR3 spells CASSHPPPGNTIYF. The CDR3 DNA is TGTGCCAGCAGCCACCCCCCCCCAGGGAACACCATATATTTT. The chain is built from TRBV7-2 and TRBJ1-3; perhaps TRBD1 as D (5 bases). CDR1 is SGHTA and CDR2 is FQGNSA in the germline V gene. V was clipped by 5 bases and J by 7 bases, with 15 bases between them. This CDR3 has 14 amino acids.

This clone was counted between two and nine times. The V and J genes are TRBV7-2 and TRBJ2-1; D uncertain. Trimming removed 5 bases from V and 6 bases from J, with 14 bases in between. The CDR3 has 14 residues. The germline gives CDR1 SGHTA, CDR2 FQGNSA. In nucleotides, the CDR3 is TGTGCCAGCAGCCCCCAAGGTGGGTTCAATGAGCAGTTCTTC. This translates into CASSPQGGFNEQFF.

The V gene is TRBV7-2, the J gene TRBJ2-6; the match to TRBD1 covers 7 bases. Germline CDR1 is SGHTA and CDR2 is FQGNSA. The CDR3 sequence is 17 residues long. V lost 5 bases to trimming and J lost 0 bases; unmatched junction nucleotides: 7. Written as DNA, the CDR3 is TGTGCCAGCAGCAAGGGACAGCCCGTCTCTGGGGCCAACGTCCTGACTTTC. This translates into CASSKGQPVSGANVLTF.

The rearrangement links TRBV9 to TRBJ2-1; TRBD2 is a possible D gene (5 bases). V was pared by 0 bases and J by 5 bases, with 9 bases between. In germline, CDR1 is SGDLS, CDR2 YYNGEE. The CDR3 is 14 amino acids. The CDR3 protein is CASSVGGINNEQFF. CDR3 nucleotides: TGTGCCAGCAGCGTAGGAGGGATTAACAATGAGCAGTTCTTC.

The V gene is TRBV5-1, the J gene TRBJ2-2, with D possibly matching TRBD2 (6 bases). V was shortened by 8 bases and J by 3 bases, with 17 bases between the two germline ends. Germline CDR1 reads SGHRS; CDR2 reads YFSETQ. This CDR3 spans 15 amino acids. CDR3 DNA: TGCGCCAGTAGCGCTAGCGTTCCGGACACCGGGGAGCTGTTTTTT. Protein sequence: CASSASVPDTGELFF.

V gene TRBV30 combines with J gene TRBJ2-7; D unresolved. The V and J ends lost 0 bases and 3 bases respectively, with 6 bases between them. Germline CDR1 and CDR2: GTSNPN and SVGIG (reference sequence). The CDR3 contains 12 residues. The DNA of the CDR3 is TGTGCCTGGAGTGTACGATTCTACGAGCAGTACTTC. Translated: CAWSVRFYEQYF.

J is TRBJ2-7 and V is TRBV29-1; 9 nucleotides match TRBD1. V gave up 7 bases and J gave up 1 base; unmatched junction bases: 5. This CDR3 has 13 residues. Per germline, CDR1 SQVTM and CDR2 ANQGSEA. This CDR3 is CSGTGASSYEQYF. The CDR3 DNA reads TGCAGCGGGACAGGGGCTTCTTCCTACGAGCAGTACTTC.